One and the same sample provided the 9 T cell receptor beta chains below, sequenced in a study of breast tumors, draining lymph nodes, adjacent tissues. Samples came from axillary lymph nodes draining the breast cancer. TCRdb called the multiplex PCR reads again in MiXCR, with one record for every CDR3 protein. The repertoire has about 180,000 distinct CDR3 sequences, about 33% of them found once; the top ten carry approximately 4.2%. The sample taken for sequencing was axillary lymph node tissue. These receptors all stem from a female donor with breast cancer. Some clones in this sample may be carry-over from other donors' samples.

The chain couples TRBV9 to TRBJ2-2; 7 bases align to TRBD2. V shed 0 bases, J shed 5 bases, and the junction held 7 bases outside the gene matches. Germline loops: CDR1 SGDLS, CDR2 YYNGEE. The CDR3 spans 16 residues. The CDR3 region is CASSVGGGRLTGELFF. Written as DNA, the CDR3 is TGTGCCAGCAGCGTAGGCGGGGGTCGGCTAACCGGGGAGCTGTTTTTT. Drawing the rest from reference TRBV9 and TRBJ2-2, the complete variable domain is DSGVTQTPKHLITATGQRVTLRCSPRSGDLSVYWYQQSLDQGLQFLIQYYNGEERAKGNILERFSAQQFPDLHSELNLSSLELGDSALYFCASSVGGGRLTGELFFGEGSRLTVL.

This clonotype showed up many times. The gene calls are TRBV12-3 or TRBV12-4 and TRBJ2-1; D remains ambiguous. The CDR3 contains 16 residues. The V end was cut by 2 bases, the J end by 0 bases, with 11 bases between. The CDR3 DNA reads TGTGCCAGCAGTTTACTGCGGATCCTCTCCTACAATGAGCAGTTCTTC. Amino acids: CASSLLRILSYNEQFF.

As regards this clonotype: A much larger clone is a single base away; this may be a read error. The CDR3 loop is CASSIGRLAEVASSYNEQFF. CDR3 DNA: TGTGCCAGTAGTATAGGGAGACTAGCGGAAGTGGCCAGCTCCTACAATGAGCAGTTCTTC. The rearrangement joins TRBV19 to TRBJ2-1; 9 bases are shared with TRBD2. The CDR3 length is 20 residues. The V and J ends lost 1 base and 0 bases, in that order; junction bases with no gene match: 13. The germline V gene has CDR1 LNHDA and CDR2 SQIVND (reference sequence).

This clonotype was seen a handful of times. The chain's CDR3 is CASGLVLRGGPSPEQYF. CDR3 DNA: TGTGCTAGTGGTTTGGTTCTCCGGGGGGGGCCCTCCCCCGAGCAGTACTTC. The V and J genes are TRBV12-5 and TRBJ2-7, with TRBD2 identical over 8 bases. The CDR3 spans 17 residues. The V segment lost 0 bases and the J segment 6 bases; nucleotides outside the gene matches: 13. CDR1 and CDR2 (germline): LGHNT, FRNRAP.

Many counts were recorded for this clonotype. This chain joins TRBV6-6 and TRBJ1-2; D not certain. V gave up 7 bases and J gave up 5 bases, with 17 bases separating them. The CDR3 has 14 residues. The germline V gene has CDR1 MNHNY and CDR2 SVGAGI (reference sequence). Here the CDR3 reads CASIFDGGAYGYTF. The CDR3 DNA reads as TGTGCCAGCATTTTCGACGGCGGAGCTTATGGCTACACCTTC.

This rearrangement joins TRBV6-6 to TRBJ2-3; TRBD2 matches 15 bases. Germline CDR1 and CDR2: MNHNY and SVGAGI (reference sequence). Trimming removed 5 bases from V and 6 bases from J; junction bases left unmatched: 9. This CDR3 has 17 amino acids. The CDR3 DNA reads as TGTGCCAGCAGTCCCAGGACTAGCGGGGGGGCGGCCGATACGCAGTATTTT. It codes for CASSPRTSGGAADTQYF.

This clonotype appeared many times. This chain joins TRBV7-2 and TRBJ1-6; D possibly corresponds to TRBD1 (5 bases). V shed 7 bases and J shed 9 bases, with 16 bases lying between them. The germline CDR1 and CDR2 sequences are SGHTA and FQGNSA. This CDR3 region has 14 residues. The CDR3 spells CASTPAMGGSPLHF. CDR3 nucleotide sequence: TGTGCCAGCACCCCCGCTATGGGGGGTTCACCCCTCCACTTT.

The sample holds a few counts of this clonotype. The CDR3: CASSEWSGFSNQPQHF. CDR3 in DNA: TGTGCCAGCAGTGAATGGTCGGGGTTTAGCAATCAGCCCCAGCATTTT. V and J are TRBV6-1 and TRBJ1-5, with unresolved D. The CDR3 consists of 16 residues. Germline V CDR1 and CDR2: MNHNS, SASEGT. The V and J ends lost 2 bases and 0 bases respectively, with 11 bases between them.

In this sample, this clonotype turned up many times. V and J are TRBV12-3 or TRBV12-4 and TRBJ1-2; 7 positions match TRBD1. V gave up 5 bases and J gave up 6 bases; unmatched junction bases: 6. CDR3 length: 13 amino acids. The CDR3 DNA reads TGTGCCAGCAGTCCTACAGGGGACCATGGCTACACCTTC. It codes for CASSPTGDHGYTF.